Shown below are 7 T cell receptor beta chains from a single sample sequenced in a study of shared clonotypes between healthy human individuals. Sequencing was performed with immunoSEQ multiplex PCR; in TCRdb, only in-frame clones are kept and a portion is missing. This sample has about 1 million clones, with about 75% found just once. The material sequenced was memory CD4+ T cells sorted from blood. Stated subset: CD45RA-negative fraction. These receptors were obtained from a young man in good health.

This clone has just a few counts. The chain employs TRBV6-1 and TRBJ1-4, with D possibly being TRBD1 (5 bases). Trimming stripped 1 base from V and 10 bases from J, with 16 bases between. Germline V gives CDR1 MNHNS, CDR2 SASEGT. The CDR3 sequence is 15 residues long. The CDR3 here is CASSEVFPAGGKLFF. DNA of the CDR3: TGTGCCAGCAGTGAAGTCTTCCCAGCCGGGGGAAAACTGTTTTTT.

For the CDR3, the DNA is TGTGCCAGCAGCTTGACTAGCGGGAACGATGAGCAGTTCTTC. This translates into CASSLTSGNDEQFF. V usage is TRBV2 and J usage is TRBJ2-1; 11 bases line up with TRBD2. The CDR3 length is 14 residues. Germline V CDR1 and CDR2: SNHLY, FYNNEI. With V trimmed by 6 bases and J by 8 bases, 6 bases remained unmatched. Combining the CDR3 with reference TRBV2 and TRBJ2-1 gives the whole variable domain EPEVTQTPSHQVTQMGQEVILRCVPISNHLYFYWYRQILGQKVEFLVSFYNNEISEKSEIFDDQFSVERPDGSNFTLKIRSTKLEDSAMYFCASSLTSGNDEQFFGPGTRLTVL.

There are a few counts of this clone. The V call is TRBV28, the J call TRBJ2-7; D ambiguous. Trimming stripped 5 bases from V and 0 bases from J, with 11 bases between. The CDR3 is made up of 14 amino acids. Germline loops: CDR1 MDHEN, CDR2 SYDVKM. In DNA, the CDR3 is TGTGCCAGCAGTCCGAACCCCATCTCCTACGAGCAGTACTTC. Its protein product is CASSPNPISYEQYF. The complete variable domain, with remaining parts taken from reference TRBV28 and TRBJ2-7, reads DVKVTQSSRYLVKRTGEKVFLECVQDMDHENMFWYRQDPGLGLRLIYFSYDVKMKEKGDIPEGYSVSREKKERFSLILESASTNQTSMYLCASSPNPISYEQYFGPGTRLTVT.

The rearrangement joins TRBV18 to TRBJ2-5, with D possibly matching TRBD2 (5 bases). V lost 3 bases and J 4 bases, leaving 18 bases between the germline ends. Per germline, CDR1 KGHSH and CDR2 LQKENI. The CDR3 is 16 amino acids. The CDR3 DNA follows: TGTGCCAGCTCACCGAGAGGGCCAGACGGAGGAGAGACCCAGTACTTC. Translating gives CASSPRGPDGGETQYF.

The chain couples TRBV5-5 to TRBJ2-6; D may be TRBD2 (6 bases). The CDR3 is 14 amino acids. V lost 3 bases and J 4 bases, leaving 8 bases between the germline ends. Germline V gene sequence: CDR1 SGHKS, CDR2 YYEKEE (reference sequence). CDR3 bases: TGTGCCAGCAGCTGGGAGGCGGGGGCCAACGTCCTGACTTTC. This translates into CASSWEAGANVLTF.

This chain links TRBV11-3 with TRBJ2-3; D is possibly TRBD2 (7 bases). Trimming pared 4 bases from V and 9 bases from J, leaving 14 bases between. Germline V gene lookup returns CDR1 SGHNT and CDR2 YENEEA. The CDR3 loop spans 13 amino acids. The chain's CDR3 is CASSWGGSETQYF. CDR3 nucleotide sequence: TGTGCCAGCAGCTGGGGGGGCAGCGAAACGCAGTATTTT.

The chain carries TRBV2 and TRBJ1-5; possible D gene TRBD1, 6 bases. CDR1 is SNHLY, CDR2 FYNNEI, per germline. CDR3 length equals 13 residues. Trimming took off 6 bases at V and 3 bases at J, with 9 bases between the two ends. The CDR3 sequence: CASRGADNQPQHF. CDR3 coding DNA: TGTGCCAGCAGGGGGGCGGACAATCAGCCCCAGCATTTT.